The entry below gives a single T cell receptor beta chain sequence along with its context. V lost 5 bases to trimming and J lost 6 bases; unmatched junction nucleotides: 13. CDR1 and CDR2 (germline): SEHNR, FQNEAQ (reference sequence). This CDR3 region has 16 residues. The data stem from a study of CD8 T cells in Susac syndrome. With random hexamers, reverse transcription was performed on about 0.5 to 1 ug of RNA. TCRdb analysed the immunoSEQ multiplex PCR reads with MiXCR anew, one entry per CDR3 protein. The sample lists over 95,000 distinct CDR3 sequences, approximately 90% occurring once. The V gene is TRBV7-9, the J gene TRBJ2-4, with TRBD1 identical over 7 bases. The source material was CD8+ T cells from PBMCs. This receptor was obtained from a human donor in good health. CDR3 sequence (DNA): TGTGCCAGCAGCGAAAATAACAGGGGAATAGGAAACATTCAGTACTTC. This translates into CASSENNRGIGNIQYF.